The 21 T cell receptor beta chains in this list originate from one sample, sequenced in a study of blood T cell repertoires in COVID-19. Clones were read by immunoSEQ multiplex PCR, and TCRdb kept only the in-frame ones, dropping some. Of 200,000 to 250,000 clones listed, under 85% are singletons. The sample taken for sequencing was peripheral blood. The receptor set was obtained from a woman aged 25 to 39 with COVID-19, enrolled during active disease.

The chain carries TRBV12-3 or TRBV12-4 and TRBJ1-6, with no clear D. Trimming removed 3 bases from V and 10 bases from J, with 10 bases in between. This CDR3 region has 13 residues. CDR3 in amino acids: CASSFREPSPLHF. CDR3 DNA: TGTGCCAGCAGTTTCCGGGAGCCCTCACCCCTCCACTTT.

The chain uses TRBV3-1 (or the pseudogene TRBV3-2) and TRBJ2-3; D is uncertain. The length of the CDR3 is 18 residues. Trimming removed 4 bases from V and 4 bases from J, with 24 bases in between. CDR1 is LGHDT and CDR2 is YNNKEL in the germline V gene (reference sequence). The CDR3 nucleotides read TGTGCCAGCAGCCCCCACGCAGGTAGGCCCTGCGCGTCAGATACGCAGTATTTT. This gives the protein CASSPHAGRPCASDTQYF.

The chain is built from TRBV19 and TRBJ1-5; D uncertain. CDR1 is LNHDA and CDR2 is SQIVND in the germline V gene (reference sequence). Trimming took off 3 bases at V and 6 bases at J, with 15 bases between the two ends. This CDR3 has 15 amino acids. The CDR3 bases are TGTGCCAGTAGTATTCAGGCCAGAAGAACTCAGCCCCAGCATTTT. This gives the protein CASSIQARRTQPQHF.

The chain couples TRBV11-2 to TRBJ2-3; D is perhaps TRBD2 (6 bases). Trimming took off 1 base at V and 2 bases at J, with 7 bases between the two ends. Germline V CDR1 and CDR2: SGHAT, FQNNGV. CDR3 length: 14 residues. In nucleotides, the CDR3 is TGTGCCAGCAGCTTAGGGCGGGACACAGATACGCAGTATTTT. The encoded protein is CASSLGRDTDTQYF.

The chain joins TRBV7-6 to TRBJ1-1; D uncertain. V lost 4 bases and J 5 bases, leaving 14 bases between the germline ends. Germline assignment: CDR1 SGHVS and CDR2 FNYEAQ. This CDR3 has 14 amino acids. CDR3: CASSSTNEGTEAFF. For the CDR3, the DNA is TGTGCCAGCAGCTCCACTAACGAGGGAACTGAAGCTTTCTTT.

This rearrangement joins TRBV7-3 to TRBJ2-3; 10 bases line up with TRBD2. The CDR3 length is 15 residues. V dropped 4 bases and J dropped 1; count of bases not matched to a gene: 2. In germline, CDR1 is SGHTA, CDR2 FQGTGA. CDR3 protein: CASSSGLAGTDTQYF. CDR3 nucleotide sequence: TGTGCCAGCAGCTCCGGACTAGCGGGCACAGATACGCAGTATTTT. Looking up the rest from reference TRBV7-3 and TRBJ2-3 gives the full variable domain: GAGVSQTPSNKVTEKGKYVELRCDPISGHTALYWYRQSLGQGPEFLIYFQGTGAADDSGLPNDRFFAVRPEGSVSTLKIQRTERGDSAVYLCASSSGLAGTDTQYFGPGTRLTVL.

The chain recombines TRBV14 with TRBJ1-1, with 10 bases that match TRBD1. Looked up from germline, CDR1 is SGHDN and CDR2 is FVKESK. This CDR3 has 14 residues. V gave up 4 bases and J gave up 6 bases; unmatched junction bases: 5. The chain's CDR3 is CASSRLDRGPEAFF. The CDR3 DNA reads TGTGCCAGCAGCCGACTAGACAGGGGGCCTGAAGCTTTCTTT. Combining the CDR3 with reference TRBV14 and TRBJ1-1 gives the whole variable domain EAGVTQFPSHSVIEKGQTVTLRCDPISGHDNLYWYRRVMGKEIKFLLHFVKESKQDESGMPNNRFLAERTGGTYSTLKVQPAELEDSGVYFCASSRLDRGPEAFFGQGTRLTVV.

The CDR3 nucleotides read TGCGCCAGCAGCCAAATGGGCAACTCTGGAAACACCATATATTTT. Amino acid sequence: CASSQMGNSGNTIYF. V and J are TRBV4-1 and TRBJ1-3; no reliable D call. The germline gives CDR1 MGHRA, CDR2 YSYEKL. V gave up 2 bases and J gave up 0 bases, with 8 bases separating them. This CDR3 has 15 amino acids.

V is TRBV12-5 and J is TRBJ2-1; 10 positions match TRBD2. Germline loops: CDR1 LGHNT, CDR2 FRNRAP. With V trimmed by 3 bases and J by 2 bases, 7 bases remained unmatched. The length of the CDR3 is 17 residues. The CDR3 reads CASGLTLSGRAYNEQFF. CDR3 in DNA: TGTGCTAGTGGTTTAACCCTGAGCGGGAGGGCCTACAATGAGCAGTTCTTC.

This clone is a singleton in its sample. The DNA for the CDR3 is TGTGCCAGCAGCGGACGGGGGAATCAGCCCCAGCATTTT. Its translation is CASSGRGNQPQHF. This chain links TRBV12-3 or TRBV12-4 with TRBJ1-5; TRBD1 is a possible D gene (5 bases). The CDR3 has 13 amino acids. Deletions cut 6 bases from V and 4 bases from J, with 10 bases between.

In this sample, this clone turned up a few times. The V call is TRBV6-5, the J call TRBJ2-3; the match to TRBD1 covers 8 bases. V was pared by 6 bases and J by 5 bases, with 10 bases of the junction left unmatched. This CDR3 has 15 residues. Germline loops: CDR1 MNHEY, CDR2 SVGAGI. The CDR3 nucleotides are TGTGCCAGCAGACAAGCCGACAGGGGTGGAGATACGCAGTATTTT. Its translation is CASRQADRGGDTQYF.

Only one count was recorded for this clone. The gene calls are TRBV19 and TRBJ2-1, with TRBD2 matching 8 bases. CDR1 and CDR2 from the germline V gene are LNHDA and SQIVND (reference sequence). The CDR3 runs to 19 residues. The trim removed 1 base at V and 0 bases at J, leaving 11 bases unmatched. CDR3 residues: CASSIVSGRVRSSYNEQFF. CDR3 nucleotides: TGTGCCAGTAGTATAGTATCCGGGAGGGTCAGGAGCTCCTACAATGAGCAGTTCTTC.

This chain links TRBV7-2 with TRBJ2-7; D possibly corresponds to TRBD1 (5 bases). Germline-derived CDR1 and CDR2 are SGHTA and FQGNSA. The CDR3 is 14 residues long. V lost 3 bases, J lost 6 bases, and 15 bases lay in between. CDR3 sequence: CASSLGRVTSEQYF. DNA of the CDR3: TGTGCCAGCAGCTTGGGCAGGGTAACCTCCGAGCAGTACTTC.

The chain couples TRBV5-6 to TRBJ2-7; the D gene is possibly TRBD2 (6 bases). This CDR3 contains 14 residues. The germline gives CDR1 SGHDT, CDR2 YYEEEE. Trimming shortened V by 6 bases and J by 9 bases, and 22 bases separated the two germline ends. CDR3 in amino acids: CASNMGGDILGQYF. For the CDR3, the DNA is TGTGCCAGCAACATGGGGGGAGACATCCTTGGGCAGTACTTC.

The chain has TRBV5-6 and TRBJ2-7; 9 bases line up with TRBD2. Germline V gene sequence: CDR1 SGHDT, CDR2 YYEEEE. The CDR3 totals 17 residues. V gave up 3 bases and J gave up 2 bases; unmatched junction bases: 12. The CDR3 nucleotides read TGTGCCAGCAGCTCCCCCACCTCTAGCGGGGCCACCTACGAGCAGTACTTC. It is translated as CASSSPTSSGATYEQYF.

V and J are TRBV7-9 and TRBJ2-5; no reliable D call. V was shortened by 2 bases and J by 5 bases, with 6 bases between the two germline ends. CDR1 is SEHNR and CDR2 is FQNEAQ in the germline V gene (reference sequence). The length of the CDR3 is 12 residues. CDR3 amino acids: CASSLTSETQYF. The CDR3 coding sequence is TGTGCCAGCAGCTTAACGAGTGAGACCCAGTACTTC.

The V gene is TRBV9, the J gene TRBJ2-7, with 8 bases fitting TRBD1. Germline V gene data show CDR1 as SGDLS and CDR2 as YYNGEE. The length of the CDR3 is 13 residues. The ends lost 0 bases at V and 7 bases at J; junction bases unmatched: 3. This chain's CDR3 is CASSVVTGGEQYF. The DNA of the CDR3 is TGTGCCAGCAGCGTAGTAACAGGGGGAGAGCAGTACTTC.

In this sample, this clone turned up once. The chain couples TRBV5-6 to TRBJ2-6; TRBD1 agrees at 10 bases. Germline CDR1 is SGHDT and CDR2 is YYEEEE. V lost 3 bases, J lost 3 bases, and 6 bases stayed unmatched. The CDR3 has 17 residues. The CDR3 DNA reads as TGTGCCAGCAGCTCGGAGACAGGGGGCGTTGGGGCCAACGTCCTGACTTTC. This codes for CASSSETGGVGANVLTF.

V usage is TRBV5-1 and J usage is TRBJ2-3, with 7 bases lining up with TRBD2. V lost 4 bases, J lost 2 bases, and 10 bases stayed unmatched. CDR1 and CDR2 (germline): SGHRS, YFSETQ. The CDR3 is 16 residues long. CDR3 loop: CASSGGGPFSTDTQYF. CDR3 bases: TGCGCCAGCAGCGGGGGAGGGCCTTTTTCCACAGATACGCAGTATTTT.

The chain couples TRBV4-3 to TRBJ2-2; TRBD2 is a possible D gene (5 bases). Trimming pared 1 base from V and 6 bases from J, leaving 9 bases between. The CDR3 sequence is 14 residues long. The germline CDR1 and CDR2 sequences are LGHNA and YSLEER. This CDR3 reads CASSQGWEPGELFF. The CDR3 coding sequence is TGCGCCAGCAGCCAAGGTTGGGAGCCCGGGGAGCTGTTTTTT.

The gene calls are TRBV21-1 and TRBJ2-7; TRBD1, as called in the table, went unchecked against the DNA. TRBV21-1 is a documented pseudogene. The CDR3 has 13 residues. CDR3 loop: CASSKVGAYEQYF. CDR3 coding DNA: TGTGCCAGCAGCAAAGTAGGGGCCTACGAGCAGTACTTC.